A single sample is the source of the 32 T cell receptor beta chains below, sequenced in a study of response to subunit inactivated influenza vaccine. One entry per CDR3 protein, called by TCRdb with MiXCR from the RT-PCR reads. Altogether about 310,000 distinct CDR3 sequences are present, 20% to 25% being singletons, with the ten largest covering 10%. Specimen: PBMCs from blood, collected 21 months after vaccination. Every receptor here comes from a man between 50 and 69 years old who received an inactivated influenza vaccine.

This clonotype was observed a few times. CDR3 sequence reads: CASSPGRLQTDTQYF. The CDR3 DNA sequence: TGTGCCAGCAGCCCTGGTCGACTTCAAACAGATACGCAGTATTTT. The chain links TRBV5-8 to TRBJ2-3; D is uncertain. CDR3 size: 15 residues. Trimming removed 4 bases from V and 3 bases from J, with 15 bases in between. CDR1 and CDR2 (germline): SGHTS, YDEGEE. Based on the CDR3 plus reference TRBV5-8 and TRBJ2-3, the full variable domain is EAGVTQSPTHLIKTRGQQATLRCSPISGHTSVYWYQQALGLGLQFLLWYDEGEERNRGNFPPRFSGRQFPNYSSELNVNALELEDSALYLCASSPGRLQTDTQYFGPGTRLTVL.

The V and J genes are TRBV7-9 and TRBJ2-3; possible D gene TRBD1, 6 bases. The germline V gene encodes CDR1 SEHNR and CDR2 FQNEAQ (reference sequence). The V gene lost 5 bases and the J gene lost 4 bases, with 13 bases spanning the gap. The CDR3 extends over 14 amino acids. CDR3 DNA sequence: TGTGCCAGCAGCGCCGGGACATCGTCAGATACGCAGTATTTT. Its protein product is CASSAGTSSDTQYF.

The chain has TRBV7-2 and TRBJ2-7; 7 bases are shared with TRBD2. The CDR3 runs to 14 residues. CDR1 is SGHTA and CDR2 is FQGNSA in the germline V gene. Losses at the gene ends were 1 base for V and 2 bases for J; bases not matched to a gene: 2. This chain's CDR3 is CASSLGGRAYEQYF. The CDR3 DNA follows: TGTGCCAGCAGCTTAGGTGGGAGGGCCTACGAGCAGTACTTC.

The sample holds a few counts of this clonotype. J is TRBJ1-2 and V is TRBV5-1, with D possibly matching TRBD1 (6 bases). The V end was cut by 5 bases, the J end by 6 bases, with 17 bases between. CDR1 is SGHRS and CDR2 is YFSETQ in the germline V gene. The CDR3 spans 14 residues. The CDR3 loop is CASRGTPVSDGYTF. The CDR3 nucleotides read TGCGCCAGCAGGGGGACACCCGTTTCGGATGGCTACACCTTC.

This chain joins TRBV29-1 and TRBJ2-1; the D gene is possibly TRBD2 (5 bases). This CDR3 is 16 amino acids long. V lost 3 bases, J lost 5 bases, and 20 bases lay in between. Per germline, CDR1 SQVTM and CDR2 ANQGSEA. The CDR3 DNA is TGCAGCGTTGATCAGGCGAAATGGGAGTGGCACAATGAGCAGTTCTTC. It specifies CSVDQAKWEWHNEQFF.

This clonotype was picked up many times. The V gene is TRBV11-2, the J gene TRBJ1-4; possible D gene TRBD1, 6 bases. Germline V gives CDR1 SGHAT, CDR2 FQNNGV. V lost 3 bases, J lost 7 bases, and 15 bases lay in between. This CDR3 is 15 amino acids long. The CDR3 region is CASSFAGVVSEKLFF. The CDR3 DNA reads TGTGCCAGCAGCTTCGCAGGGGTGGTTAGTGAAAAACTGTTTTTT.

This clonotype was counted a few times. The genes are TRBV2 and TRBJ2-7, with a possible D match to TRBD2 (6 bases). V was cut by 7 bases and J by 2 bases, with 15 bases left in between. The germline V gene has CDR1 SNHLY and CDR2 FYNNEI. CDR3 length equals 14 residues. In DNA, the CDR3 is TGTGCCAGCAAAGTGGGACTTATTACCTACGAGCAGTACTTC. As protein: CASKVGLITYEQYF.

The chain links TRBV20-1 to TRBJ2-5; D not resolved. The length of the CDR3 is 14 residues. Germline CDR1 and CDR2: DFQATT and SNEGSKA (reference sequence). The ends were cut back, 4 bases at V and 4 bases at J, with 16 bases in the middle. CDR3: CSATRSSWVETQYF. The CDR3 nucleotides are TGCAGTGCTACACGCAGTAGCTGGGTAGAGACCCAGTACTTC.

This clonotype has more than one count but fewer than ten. The DNA of the CDR3 is TGTGCCAGCAGTTCCATAACGACCGGGGAGCTGTTTTTT. Its protein is CASSSITTGELFF. The rearrangement joins TRBV6-2 or TRBV6-3 to TRBJ2-2; no reliable D call. CDR3 size: 13 residues. Trimming pared 4 bases from V and 5 bases from J, leaving 8 bases between. The V gene's germline CDR1 is MNHEY and CDR2 SVGEGT.

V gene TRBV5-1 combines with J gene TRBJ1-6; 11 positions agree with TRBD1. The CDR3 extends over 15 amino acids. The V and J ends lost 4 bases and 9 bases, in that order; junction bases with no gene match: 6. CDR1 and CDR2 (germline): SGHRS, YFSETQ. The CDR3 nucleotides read TGCGCCAGCAGCGTGGGACAGGGGGTTTTTTCACCCCTCCACTTT. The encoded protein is CASSVGQGVFSPLHF.

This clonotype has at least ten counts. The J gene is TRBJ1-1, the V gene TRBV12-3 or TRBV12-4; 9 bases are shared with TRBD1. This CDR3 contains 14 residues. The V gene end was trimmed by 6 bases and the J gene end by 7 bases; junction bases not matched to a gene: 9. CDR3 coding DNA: TGTGCCAGCAGCCAAAACAGGGGGCATGGTGAAGCTTTCTTT. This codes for CASSQNRGHGEAFF.

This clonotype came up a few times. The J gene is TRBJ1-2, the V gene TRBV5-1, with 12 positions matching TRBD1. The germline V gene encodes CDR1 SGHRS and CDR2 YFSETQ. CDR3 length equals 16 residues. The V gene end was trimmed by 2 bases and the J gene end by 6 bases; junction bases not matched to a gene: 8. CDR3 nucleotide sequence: TGCGCCAGCAGCTTTGGAGGGACAGGGGGCTGGAATGGCTACACCTTC. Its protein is CASSFGGTGGWNGYTF.

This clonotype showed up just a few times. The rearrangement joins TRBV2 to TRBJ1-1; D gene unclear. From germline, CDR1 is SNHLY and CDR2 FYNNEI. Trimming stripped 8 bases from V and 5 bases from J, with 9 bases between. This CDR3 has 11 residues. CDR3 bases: TGTGCCAGCTTTTACGCAACTGAAGCTTTCTTT. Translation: CASFYATEAFF.

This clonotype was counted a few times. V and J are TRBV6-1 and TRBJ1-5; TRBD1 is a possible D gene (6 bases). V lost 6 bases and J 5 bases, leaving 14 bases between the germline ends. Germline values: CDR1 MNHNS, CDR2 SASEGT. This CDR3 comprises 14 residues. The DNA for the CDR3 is TGTGCCAGCAGCCCCTTACAGGGAGATCAGCCCCAGCATTTT. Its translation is CASSPLQGDQPQHF.

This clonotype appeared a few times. The CDR3 region has the DNA TGCAGCGTTGGACAGGGGCGAAATTCACCCCTCCACTTT. Protein product: CSVGQGRNSPLHF. The V gene is TRBV29-1, the J gene TRBJ1-6; TRBD1 matches 8 bases. Germline V CDR1 and CDR2: SQVTM, ANQGSEA. The CDR3 has 13 amino acids. V was pared by 4 bases and J by 7 bases, with 3 bases of the junction left unmatched.

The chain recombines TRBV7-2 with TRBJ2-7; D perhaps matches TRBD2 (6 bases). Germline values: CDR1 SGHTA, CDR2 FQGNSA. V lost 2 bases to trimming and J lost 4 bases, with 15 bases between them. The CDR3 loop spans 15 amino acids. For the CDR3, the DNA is TGTGCCAGCAGCTTAAGCGGGCAGGACCCATACGAGCAGTACTTC. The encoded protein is CASSLSGQDPYEQYF.

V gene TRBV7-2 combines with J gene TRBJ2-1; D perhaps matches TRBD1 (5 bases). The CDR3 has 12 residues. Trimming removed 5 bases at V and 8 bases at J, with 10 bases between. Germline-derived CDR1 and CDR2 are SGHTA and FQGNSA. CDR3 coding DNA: TGTGCCAGCAGCCTTGGGGCCCATGAGCAGTTCTTC. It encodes CASSLGAHEQFF.

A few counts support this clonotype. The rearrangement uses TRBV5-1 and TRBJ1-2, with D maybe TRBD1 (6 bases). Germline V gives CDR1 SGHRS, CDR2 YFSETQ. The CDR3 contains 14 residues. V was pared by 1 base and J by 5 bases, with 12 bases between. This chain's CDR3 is CASSLSGALYGYTF. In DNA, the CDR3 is TGCGCCAGCAGCTTGTCGGGGGCTTTATATGGCTACACCTTC.

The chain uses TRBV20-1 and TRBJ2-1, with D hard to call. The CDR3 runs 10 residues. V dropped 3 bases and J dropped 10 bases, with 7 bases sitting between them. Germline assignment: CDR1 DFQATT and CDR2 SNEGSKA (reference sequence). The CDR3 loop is CSARFGEQFF. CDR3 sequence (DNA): TGCAGTGCTAGGTTCGGGGAGCAGTTCTTC.

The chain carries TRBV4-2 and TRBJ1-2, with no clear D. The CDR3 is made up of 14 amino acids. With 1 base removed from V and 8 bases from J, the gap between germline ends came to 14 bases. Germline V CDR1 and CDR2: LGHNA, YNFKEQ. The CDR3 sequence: CASSQVASQQGYTF. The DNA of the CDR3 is TGTGCCAGCAGCCAAGTCGCGTCCCAGCAGGGCTACACCTTC.

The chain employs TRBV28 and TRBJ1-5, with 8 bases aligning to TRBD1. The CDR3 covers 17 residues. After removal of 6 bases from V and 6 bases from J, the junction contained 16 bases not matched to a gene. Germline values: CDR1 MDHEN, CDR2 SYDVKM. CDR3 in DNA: TGTGCCAGCAGCCCCGGGACAGGCGACTTCGCGGGTCAGCCCCAGCATTTT. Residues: CASSPGTGDFAGQPQHF.

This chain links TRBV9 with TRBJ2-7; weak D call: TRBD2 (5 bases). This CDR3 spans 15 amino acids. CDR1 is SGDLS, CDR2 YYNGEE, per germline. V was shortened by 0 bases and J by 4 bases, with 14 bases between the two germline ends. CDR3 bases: TGTGCCAGCAGCGTAGCTGCGGCTAGCTCTTACGAGCAGTACTTC. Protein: CASSVAAASSYEQYF.

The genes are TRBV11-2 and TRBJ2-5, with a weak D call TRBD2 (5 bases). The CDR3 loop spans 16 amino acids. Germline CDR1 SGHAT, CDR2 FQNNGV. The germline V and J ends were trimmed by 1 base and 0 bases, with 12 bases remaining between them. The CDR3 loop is CASSLAPGKYQETQYF. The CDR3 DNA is TGTGCCAGCAGCTTAGCTCCGGGAAAGTACCAAGAGACCCAGTACTTC.

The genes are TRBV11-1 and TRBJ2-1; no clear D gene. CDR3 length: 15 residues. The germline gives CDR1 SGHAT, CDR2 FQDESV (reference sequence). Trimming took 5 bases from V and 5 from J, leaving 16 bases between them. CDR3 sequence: CASSTIGRPNNEQFF. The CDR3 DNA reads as TGTGCCAGCAGCACGATAGGGCGGCCGAACAATGAGCAGTTCTTC.

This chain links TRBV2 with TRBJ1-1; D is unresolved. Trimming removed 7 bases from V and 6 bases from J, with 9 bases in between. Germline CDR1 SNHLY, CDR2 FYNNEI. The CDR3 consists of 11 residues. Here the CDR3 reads CASTWTSEAFF. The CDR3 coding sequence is TGTGCCAGCACTTGGACGTCTGAAGCTTTCTTT.

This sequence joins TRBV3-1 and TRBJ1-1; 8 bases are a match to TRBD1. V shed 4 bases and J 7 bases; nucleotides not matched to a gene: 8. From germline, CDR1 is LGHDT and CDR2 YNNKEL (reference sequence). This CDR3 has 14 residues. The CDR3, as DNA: TGTGCCAGCAGCCTCGGGACAGGAGAAATTGAAGCTTTCTTT. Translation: CASSLGTGEIEAFF.

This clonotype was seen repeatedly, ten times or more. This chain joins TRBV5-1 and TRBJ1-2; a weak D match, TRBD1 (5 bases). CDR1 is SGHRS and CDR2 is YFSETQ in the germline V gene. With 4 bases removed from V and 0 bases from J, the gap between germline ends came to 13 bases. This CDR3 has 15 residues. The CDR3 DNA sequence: TGCGCCAGCAGCCCGGGACCGTCTGCTAACTATGGCTACACCTTC. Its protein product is CASSPGPSANYGYTF.

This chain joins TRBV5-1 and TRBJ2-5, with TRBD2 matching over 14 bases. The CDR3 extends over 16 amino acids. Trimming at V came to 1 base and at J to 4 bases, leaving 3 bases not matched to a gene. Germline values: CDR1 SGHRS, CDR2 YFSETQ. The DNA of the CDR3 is TGCGCCAGCAGCTTGACCGGGACTAGCGGGAGAGAGACCCAGTACTTC. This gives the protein CASSLTGTSGRETQYF.

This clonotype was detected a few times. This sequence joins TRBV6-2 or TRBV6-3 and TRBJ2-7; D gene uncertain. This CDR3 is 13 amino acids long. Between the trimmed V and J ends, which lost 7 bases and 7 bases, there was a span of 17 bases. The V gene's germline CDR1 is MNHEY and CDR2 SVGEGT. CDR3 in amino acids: CASKSATTVEQYF. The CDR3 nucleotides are TGTGCCAGCAAAAGCGCCACGACGGTGGAGCAGTACTTC.

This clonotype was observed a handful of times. This CDR3 is CASRTGTASGGYTF. Here the CDR3 DNA reads TGTGCCAGCAGGACGGGGACAGCTTCGGGTGGCTACACCTTC. The rearrangement joins TRBV6-1 to TRBJ1-2; TRBD1 matches at 7 bases. The CDR3 is 14 residues long. Germline values: CDR1 MNHNS, CDR2 SASEGT. V dropped 6 bases and J dropped 7; count of bases not matched to a gene: 11.

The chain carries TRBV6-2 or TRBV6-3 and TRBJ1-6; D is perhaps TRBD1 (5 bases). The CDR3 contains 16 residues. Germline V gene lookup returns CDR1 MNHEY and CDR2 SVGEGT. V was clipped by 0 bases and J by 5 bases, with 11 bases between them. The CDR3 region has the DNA TGTGCCAGCAGTTACTCGGTGGGACGGAATAATTCACCCCTCCACTTT. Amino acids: CASSYSVGRNNSPLHF.

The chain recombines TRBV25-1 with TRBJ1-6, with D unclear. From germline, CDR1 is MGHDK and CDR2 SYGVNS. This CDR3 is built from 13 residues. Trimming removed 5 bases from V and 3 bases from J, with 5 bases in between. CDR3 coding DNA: TGTGCCAGCAGTCCCAACTATAATTCACCCCTCCACTTT. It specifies CASSPNYNSPLHF. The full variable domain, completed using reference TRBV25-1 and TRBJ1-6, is EADIYQTPRYLVIGTGKKITLECSQTMGHDKMYWYQQDPGMELHLIHYSYGVNSTEKGDLSSESTVSRIRTEHFPLTLESARPSHTSQYLCASSPNYNSPLHFGNGTRLTVT.